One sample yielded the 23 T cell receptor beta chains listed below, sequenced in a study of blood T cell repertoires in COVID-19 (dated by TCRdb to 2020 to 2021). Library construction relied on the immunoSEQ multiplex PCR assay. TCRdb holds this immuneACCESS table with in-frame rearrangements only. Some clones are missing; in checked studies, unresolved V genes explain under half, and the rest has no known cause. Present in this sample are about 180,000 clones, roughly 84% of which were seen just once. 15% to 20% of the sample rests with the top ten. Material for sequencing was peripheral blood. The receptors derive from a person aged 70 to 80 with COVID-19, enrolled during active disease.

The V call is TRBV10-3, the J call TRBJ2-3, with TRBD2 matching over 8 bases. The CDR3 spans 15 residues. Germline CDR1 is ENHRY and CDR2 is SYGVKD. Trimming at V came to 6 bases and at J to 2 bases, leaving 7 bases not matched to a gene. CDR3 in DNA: TGTGCCATCAGAACCGGGACTAGGGCCACAGATACGCAGTATTTT. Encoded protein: CAIRTGTRATDTQYF.

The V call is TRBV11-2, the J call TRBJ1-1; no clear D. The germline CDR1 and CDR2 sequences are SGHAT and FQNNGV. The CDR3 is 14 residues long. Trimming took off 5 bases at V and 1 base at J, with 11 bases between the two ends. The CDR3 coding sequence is TGTGCCAGCAGCCCCACCCGGGGGAACACTGAAGCTTTCTTT. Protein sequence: CASSPTRGNTEAFF.

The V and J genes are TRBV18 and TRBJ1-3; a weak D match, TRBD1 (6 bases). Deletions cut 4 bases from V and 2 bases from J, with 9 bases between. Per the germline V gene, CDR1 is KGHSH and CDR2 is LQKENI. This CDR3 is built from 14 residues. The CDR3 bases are TGTGCCAGCTCACTAGGGACAACTGGAAACACCATATATTTT. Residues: CASSLGTTGNTIYF.

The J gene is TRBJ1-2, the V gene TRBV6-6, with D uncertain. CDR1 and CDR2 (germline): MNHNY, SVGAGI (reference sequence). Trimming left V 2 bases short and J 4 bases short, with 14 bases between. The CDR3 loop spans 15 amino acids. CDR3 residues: CASSYVGVSSYGYTF. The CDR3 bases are TGTGCCAGCAGTTACGTCGGGGTGTCTTCCTATGGCTACACCTTC.

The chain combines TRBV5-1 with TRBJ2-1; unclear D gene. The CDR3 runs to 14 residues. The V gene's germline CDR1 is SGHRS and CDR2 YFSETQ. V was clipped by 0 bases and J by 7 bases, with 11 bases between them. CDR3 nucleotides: TGCGCCAGCAGCTTGGCCTCAGTATTTAATGAGCAGTTCTTC. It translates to CASSLASVFNEQFF.

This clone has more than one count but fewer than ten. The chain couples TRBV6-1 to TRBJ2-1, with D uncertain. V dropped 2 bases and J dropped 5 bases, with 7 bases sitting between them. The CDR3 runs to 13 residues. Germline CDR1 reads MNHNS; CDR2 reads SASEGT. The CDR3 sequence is CASSERKNNEQFF. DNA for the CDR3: TGTGCCAGCAGTGAACGTAAAAACAATGAGCAGTTCTTC.

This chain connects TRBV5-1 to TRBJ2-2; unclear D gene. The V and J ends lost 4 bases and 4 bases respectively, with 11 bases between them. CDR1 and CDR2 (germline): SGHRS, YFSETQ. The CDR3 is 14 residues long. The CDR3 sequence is CASSTTASTGELFF. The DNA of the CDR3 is TGCGCCAGCAGCACTACTGCGTCCACCGGGGAGCTGTTTTTT.

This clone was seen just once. CDR3 sequence: CASSTRTGSDTQYF. Written as DNA, the CDR3 is TGTGCCAGCAGTACACGGACAGGCTCAGATACGCAGTATTTT. This chain links TRBV6-5 with TRBJ2-3, with TRBD1 matching 7 bases. Per the germline V gene, CDR1 is MNHEY and CDR2 is SVGAGI. The CDR3 has 14 residues. V lost 5 bases and J lost 4; bases outside the gene matches: 6.

CDR3 nucleotide sequence: TGTGCCAGCAGCTTCCGACAGGCCAACCAAGAGACCCAGTACTTC. Amino acid sequence: CASSFRQANQETQYF. The chain carries TRBV7-9 and TRBJ2-5, with D tentatively TRBD1 (6 bases). Germline V gives CDR1 SEHNR, CDR2 FQNEAQ (reference sequence). Trimming cost V 3 bases and J 0 bases, with 11 bases left between them. CDR3 length equals 15 residues.

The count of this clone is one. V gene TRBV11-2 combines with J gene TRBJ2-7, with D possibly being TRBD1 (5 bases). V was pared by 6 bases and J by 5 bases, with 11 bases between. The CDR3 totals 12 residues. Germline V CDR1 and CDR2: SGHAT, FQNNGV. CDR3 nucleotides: TGTGCCAGCAGTGCCCAGGGAAACGAGCAGTACTTC. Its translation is CASSAQGNEQYF.

In nucleotides, the CDR3 is TGTGCCTCCCGACAGGGGGCAGGCACTGAAGCTTTCTTT. This translates into CASRQGAGTEAFF. The chain is built from TRBV5-6 and TRBJ1-1, with 10 nucleotides matching TRBD1. This CDR3 has 13 residues. V was clipped by 10 bases and J by 4 bases; unmatched bases: 7. In germline, CDR1 is SGHDT, CDR2 YYEEEE. The full variable domain, in which reference TRBV5-6 and TRBJ1-1 provide the parts outside the CDR3, is DAGVTQSPTHLIKTRGQQVTLRCSPKSGHDTVSWYQQALGQGPQFIFQYYEEEERQRGNFPDRFSGHQFPNYSSELNVNALLLGDSALYLCASRQGAGTEAFFGQGTRLTVV.

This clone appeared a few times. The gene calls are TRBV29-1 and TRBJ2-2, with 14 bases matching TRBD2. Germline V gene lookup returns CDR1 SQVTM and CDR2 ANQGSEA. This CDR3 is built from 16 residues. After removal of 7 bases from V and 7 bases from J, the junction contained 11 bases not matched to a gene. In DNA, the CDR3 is TGCAGCGGACTTATTCCGGGACTAGCGGGAGTCGGGGAGCTGTTTTTT. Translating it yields CSGLIPGLAGVGELFF.

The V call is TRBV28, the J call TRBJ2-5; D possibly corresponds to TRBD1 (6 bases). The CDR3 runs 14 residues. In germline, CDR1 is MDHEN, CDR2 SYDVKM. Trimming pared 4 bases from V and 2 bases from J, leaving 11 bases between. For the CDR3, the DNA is TGTGCCAGCAGTTCCGGGACAATTCAAGAGACCCAGTACTTC. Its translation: CASSSGTIQETQYF.

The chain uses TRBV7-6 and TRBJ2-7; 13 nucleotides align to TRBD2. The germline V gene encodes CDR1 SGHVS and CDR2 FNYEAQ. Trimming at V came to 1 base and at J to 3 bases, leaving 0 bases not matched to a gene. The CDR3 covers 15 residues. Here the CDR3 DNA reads TGTGCCAGCAGCTTAGGGACTAGCGGGGGCTACGAGCAGTACTTC. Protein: CASSLGTSGGYEQYF.

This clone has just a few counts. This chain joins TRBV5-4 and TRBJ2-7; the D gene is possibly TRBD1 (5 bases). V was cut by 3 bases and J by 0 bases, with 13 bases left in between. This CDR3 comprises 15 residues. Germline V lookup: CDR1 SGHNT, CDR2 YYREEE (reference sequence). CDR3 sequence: CASSSTKDISYEQYF. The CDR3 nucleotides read TGTGCCAGCAGCTCAACGAAGGACATCTCCTACGAGCAGTACTTC.

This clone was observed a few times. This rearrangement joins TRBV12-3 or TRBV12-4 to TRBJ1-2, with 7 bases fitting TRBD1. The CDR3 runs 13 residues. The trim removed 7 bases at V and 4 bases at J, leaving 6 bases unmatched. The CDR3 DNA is TGTGCCAGCATCAGGGACAGTCCCTATGGCTACACCTTC. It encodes CASIRDSPYGYTF.

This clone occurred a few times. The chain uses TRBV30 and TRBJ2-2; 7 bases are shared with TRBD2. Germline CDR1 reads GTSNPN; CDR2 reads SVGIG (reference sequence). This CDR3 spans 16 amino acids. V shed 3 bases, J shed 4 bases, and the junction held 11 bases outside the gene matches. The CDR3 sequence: CAWRQGGRAATGELFF. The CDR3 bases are TGTGCCTGGAGGCAGGGTGGGAGGGCCGCCACCGGGGAGCTGTTTTTT.

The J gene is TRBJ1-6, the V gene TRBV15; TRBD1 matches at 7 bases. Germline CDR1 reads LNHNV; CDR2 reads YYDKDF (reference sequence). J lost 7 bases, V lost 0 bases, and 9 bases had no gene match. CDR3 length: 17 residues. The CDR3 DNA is TGTGCCACCAGCAGAGACCGACAGGGCCCCACAAATTCACCCCTCCACTTT. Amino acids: CATSRDRQGPTNSPLHF.

For the CDR3, the DNA is TGTGCCAGCAGATCCAAAGACAGGATGAAAGAAGCTTTCTTT. Encoded protein: CASRSKDRMKEAFF. The V gene is TRBV5-5, the J gene TRBJ1-1, with D possibly matching TRBD1 (6 bases). V dropped 5 bases and J dropped 8 bases, with 19 bases sitting between them. The CDR3 runs 14 residues. The germline CDR1 and CDR2 sequences are SGHKS and YYEKEE (reference sequence).

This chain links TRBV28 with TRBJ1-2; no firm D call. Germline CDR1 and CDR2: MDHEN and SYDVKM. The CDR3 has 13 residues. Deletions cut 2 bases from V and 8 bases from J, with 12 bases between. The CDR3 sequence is CASSLVAGGGYTF. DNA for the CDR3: TGTGCCAGCAGTTTAGTCGCAGGCGGGGGCTACACCTTC.

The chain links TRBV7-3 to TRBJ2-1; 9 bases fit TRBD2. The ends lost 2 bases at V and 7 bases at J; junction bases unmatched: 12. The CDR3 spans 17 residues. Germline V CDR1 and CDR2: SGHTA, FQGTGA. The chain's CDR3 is CASSLGAGGPVSNEQFF. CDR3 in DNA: TGTGCCAGCAGCTTAGGCGCGGGAGGGCCTGTCAGTAATGAGCAGTTCTTC.

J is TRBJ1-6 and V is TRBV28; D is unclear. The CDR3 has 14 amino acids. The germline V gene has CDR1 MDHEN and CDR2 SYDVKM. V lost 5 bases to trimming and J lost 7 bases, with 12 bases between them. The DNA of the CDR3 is TGTGCCAGCAGTCCTCGACACCGAAATTCACCCCTCCACTTT. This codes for CASSPRHRNSPLHF. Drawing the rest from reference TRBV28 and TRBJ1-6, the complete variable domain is DVKVTQSSRYLVKRTGEKVFLECVQDMDHENMFWYRQDPGLGLRLIYFSYDVKMKEKGDIPEGYSVSREKKERFSLILESASTNQTSMYLCASSPRHRNSPLHFGNGTRLTVT.

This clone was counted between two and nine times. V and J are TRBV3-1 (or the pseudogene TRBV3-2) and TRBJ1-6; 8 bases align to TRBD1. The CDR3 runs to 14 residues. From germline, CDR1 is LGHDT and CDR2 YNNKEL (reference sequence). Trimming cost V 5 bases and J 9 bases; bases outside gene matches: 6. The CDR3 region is CASSDRGSVSPLHF. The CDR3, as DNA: TGTGCCAGCAGCGACAGGGGAAGCGTTTCACCCCTCCACTTT.